These 2 T cell receptor beta chains share one sample of origin, sequenced in a study of prognosis after radiotherapy for stage I lung cancer. Using two-round multiplex PCR, the authors amplified TCR beta CDR3 from genomic DNA. Specific primers for each TRBV and TRBJ gene were what first-round PCR used. TCRdb called the multiplex PCR reads again in MiXCR, with one record for every CDR3 protein. The sample lists roughly 38,000 distinct CDR3 sequences; approximately 25% were seen once. Sequencing used PBMCs, obtained before or after stereotactic body radiation therapy (not recorded which). All receptors derive from a donor older than 45 with non-small cell lung cancer.

The V gene is TRBV27, the J gene TRBJ2-7; D is perhaps TRBD1 or TRBD2 (6 bases each). Germline CDR1 and CDR2: MNHEY and SMNVEV (reference sequence). Trimming left V 7 bases short and J 6 bases short, with 13 bases between. CDR3 length: 12 residues. CDR3: CASIGGGSEQYF. The CDR3 DNA is TGTGCCAGCATAGGAGGGGGTAGCGAGCAGTACTTC.

This clonotype was recorded at least ten times. V is TRBV7-8 and J is TRBJ1-2; 10 bases fit TRBD1. Germline V lookup: CDR1 SGHVS, CDR2 FQNEAQ. The ends lost 5 bases at V and 6 bases at J; junction bases unmatched: 6. CDR3 size: 14 residues. The CDR3 nucleotides are TGTGCCAGCAGCGCCAGGGACAGGGGTGATGGCTACACCTTC. It is translated as CASSARDRGDGYTF.